This section outlines one TCR beta chain sequence together with its context. Its antigen is as yet unknown. The data were obtained in a study of T cell responses to AZD1222 COVID-19 vaccine. Across the whole study: Researchers grouped second doses given at about 4 or about 12 weeks into one pool. Overall study findings and caveats: After two AZD1222 doses, spike-specific TCR breadth and depth rose versus day 0. Spike was spanned by vaccine-associated CD4 TCRs, with dominance at 160-218 and 743-854. At baseline, just 5 or 6 AZD1222 recipients tested seropositive.

The CDR3 runs 16 residues. Germline V gene sequence: CDR1 MGHRA, CDR2 YSYEKL. V was trimmed by 0 bases and J by 5 bases, leaving 14 bases between them. Assay used: immunoSEQ multiplex PCR; TCRdb lists only in-frame clones, some missing. The data show 130,000 or so clones, just under 95% seen once. Sequencing used peripheral blood, obtained on day 0 of AZD1222 vaccination. V and J are TRBV4-1 and TRBJ2-1, with D possibly matching TRBD1 (6 bases). The sequence derives from an adult in good health. CDR3 coding DNA: TGCGCCAGCAGCCAAGAATCGGACAGCCACGACAATGAGCAGTTCTTC. Its protein product is CASSQESDSHDNEQFF.